One and the same sample provided the 13 T cell receptor beta chains below, sequenced in a study of tissue T cells after allogeneic stem cell transplantation. Assay: immunoSEQ multiplex PCR; the TCRdb copy retains only in-frame clones and omits some. The sample holds approximately 50,000 clones; about three quarters are singletons and the top ten take roughly 0.55%. Sequenced input: sorted cells pooled from one or two spleens. Every receptor here comes from a pool of C57BL/6 mice in good health.

A note on this clone: Mouse gene names apply. Partial CDR3 DNA: TGTGCCAGCAGTGAGGCTGGCCTCTCCTATGAACAGTAC. Its translation is CASSEAGLSYEQY. The CDR3, in full, reads CASSEAGLSYEQYF. The gene calls are TRBV13-1 and TRBJ2-7; D is ambiguous. From the germline J gene comes the end of the CDR3, since the read stops 1 residue before it. CDR3 length: 14 residues. The V end was cut by 2 bases, the J end by 0 bases, with 9 bases between. In germline, CDR1 is NSHNY, CDR2 SYGAGN.

With respect to this clone: Any gene name here is a mouse gene name. The read halts 1 residue ahead of the CDR3 end, with the missing end drawn from the germline J gene. This chain links TRBV1 with TRBJ1-6; no clear D. TRBJ1-6 is assigned to the ORF class and has an uncertain function. The CDR3 consists of 13 residues. Looked up from germline, CDR1 is NSQYPW and CDR2 is LRSPGD (reference sequence). Trimming left V 3 bases short and J 2 bases short, with 2 bases between. The CDR3 loop reads CTCSATYNSPLYF. The covered CDR3 bases are TGCACCTGCAGTGCGACCTATAATTCGCCCCTCTAC.

Concerning this clone itself: Mouse gene names apply. The read stops 1 residue short of the end of the CDR3; the missing end is completed from the germline J gene. The chain employs TRBV19 and TRBJ1-1; D possibly corresponds to TRBD1 (6 bases). Trimming left V 3 bases short and J 0 bases short, with 6 bases between. Germline CDR1 and CDR2: FNHDT and SITEND (reference sequence). The CDR3 consists of 13 residues. The DNA read from the CDR3 is TGTGCCAGCAGTAGGACAGCAAACACAGAAGTCTTC. It translates to CASSRTANTEVF. The full CDR3 sequence reads CASSRTANTEVFF.

In the case of this clone: Gene names are mouse gene names. Read data end 1 residue before the CDR3 end; the end is taken from the germline J gene. V and J are TRBV1 and TRBJ2-2, with a weak D call TRBD1 (5 bases). The CDR3 consists of 15 residues. The germline gives CDR1 NSQYPW, CDR2 LRSPGD (reference sequence). Trimming shortened V by 2 bases and J by 3 bases, and 10 bases separated the two germline ends. The CDR3 bases that were read are TGCACCTGCAGTGCAATGGGAGGGGACACCGGGCAGCTCTAC. It codes for CTCSAMGGDTGQLY. The whole CDR3 sequence is CTCSAMGGDTGQLYF.

Regarding this clone: The genes and germline here are from mouse. The read ends 1 residue before the CDR3 terminus; that terminus is restored from the germline J gene. The chain combines TRBV2 with TRBJ1-3, with 9 positions matching TRBD1. The CDR3 is made up of 15 amino acids. The V gene end was trimmed by 0 bases and the J gene end by 4 bases; junction bases not matched to a gene: 1. In germline, CDR1 is LGHNA, CDR2 YSYQKL. The sequenced part of the CDR3 DNA is TGTGCCAGCAGCCAAGATGGGACAGGGGGAAATACGCTCTAT. Amino acids: CASSQDGTGGNTLY. The full CDR3 reads CASSQDGTGGNTLYF.

Regarding this clone: Gene names and germline refer to mouse. The read comes to an end 1 residue before the CDR3 does, leaving the germline J gene to fill in the end. This chain uses TRBV2 with TRBJ1-1; 8 bases agree with TRBD1. The germline V gene encodes CDR1 LGHNA and CDR2 YSYQKL. The CDR3 covers 14 residues. The V and J ends lost 1 base and 7 bases, in that order; junction bases with no gene match: 5. The sequenced part of the CDR3 DNA is TGTGCCAGCAGCCAAGGGAACAGGGGGATAGAAGTCTTC. As protein: CASSQGNRGIEVF. The full CDR3 is CASSQGNRGIEVFF. Full variable domain (remainder filled in from reference TRBV2 and TRBJ1-1): DPKIIQKPKYLVAVTGSEKILICEQYLGHNAMYWYRQSAKKPLEFMFSYSYQKLMDNQTASSRFQPQSSKKNHLDLQITALKPDDSATYFCASSQGNRGIEVFFGKGTRLTVV.

In the case of this clone: The listed genes are named as in mouse. Read coverage stops 1 residue before the CDR3 terminus; the germline J gene supplies the remainder. The genes are TRBV4 and TRBJ2-3; the match to TRBD2 covers 12 bases. Trimming cost V 4 bases and J 8 bases; bases outside gene matches: 4. Germline V gene data show CDR1 as LGHDT and CDR2 as YNNKQL (reference sequence). This CDR3 contains 14 residues. The chain's CDR3 is CASSSGLGGRTLYF. CDR3 bases read: TGTGCCAGCAGCTCGGGACTGGGGGGACGAACGCTGTAT. Together with reference TRBV4 and TRBJ2-3, the CDR3 gives the full variable domain: ETAVFQTPNYHVTQVGNEVSFNCKQTLGHDTMYWYKQDSKKLLKIMFSYNNKQLIVNETVPRRFSPQSSDKAHLNLRIKSVEPEDSAVYLCASSSGLGGRTLYFGSGTRLTVL.

About this clone: The gene names given are mouse names. The CDR3 end falls 1 residue outside the read, so it is completed with the germline J gene. The chain recombines TRBV13-3 with TRBJ1-6, with D maybe TRBD1 (5 bases). TRBJ1-6 is an ORF; its function is uncertain. CDR1 and CDR2 (germline): NNHDY, SYVADS. The CDR3 covers 14 residues. V gave up 3 bases and J gave up 1 base, with 5 bases separating them. The DNA read from the CDR3 is TGTGCCAGCAGTGGGACATCCTATAATTCGCCCCTCTAC. Translated: CASSGTSYNSPLY. The whole CDR3 protein is CASSGTSYNSPLYF.

This clone has just one count. Genes here carry mouse names. The CDR3 extends 1 residue past the end of the read, so its final part is completed from the germline J gene. The V call is TRBV14, the J call TRBJ1-6; maybe TRBD1 (6 bases). TRBJ1-6 is noted as an ORF with a role that remains uncertain. Trimming removed 0 bases at V and 5 bases at J, with 9 bases between. CDR3 length equals 15 residues. CDR1 and CDR2 from the germline V gene are SGHDT and FRDEAV. Partial CDR3 DNA: TGTGCCAGCAGTTTCTACGGGGGCGATAATTCGCCCCTCTAC. This encodes CASSFYGGDNSPLY. The whole CDR3 is CASSFYGGDNSPLYF.

A note on this clone: Mouse gene names apply. The read gets to within 1 residue of the CDR3 end, and the germline J gene fills in the rest. J is TRBJ2-7 and V is TRBV1; 7 bases map to TRBD2. This CDR3 spans 14 amino acids. Germline V gives CDR1 NSQYPW, CDR2 LRSPGD (reference sequence). The ends lost 0 bases at V and 3 bases at J; junction bases unmatched: 2. The sequenced part of the CDR3 DNA is TGCACCTGCAGTGCAGACTGGGGGAACTATGAACAGTAC. Translated: CTCSADWGNYEQY. The CDR3 in full is CTCSADWGNYEQYF.

As to this clone: All gene names here are mouse names. The CDR3 end is not reached by the read, which stops 1 residue before it; the germline J gene fills it in. The chain couples TRBV13-1 to TRBJ2-5; the match to TRBD1 covers 9 bases. The CDR3 runs 13 residues. V lost 6 bases, J lost 5 bases, and 4 bases stayed unmatched. The germline gives CDR1 NSHNY, CDR2 SYGAGN. The DNA read from the CDR3 is TGTGCCAGCAAGGGACAGGGAGGAGACACCCAGTAC. Residues: CASKGQGGDTQY. The full CDR3 is CASKGQGGDTQYF.

Note on this clone: Mouse germline and gene names are used. The read stops 1 residue short of the end of the CDR3; the missing end is completed from the germline J gene. The chain employs TRBV23 and TRBJ2-3; the D call of TRBD1 is as the table states it, not checked on the DNA. The CDR3 has 14 amino acids. Germline values: CDR1 KGHTA, CDR2 FQNQQP. Incomplete CDR3 DNA: TGCTCCAGCAGTCAGGACAGTAGTGCAGAAACGCTGTAT. The encoded protein is CSSSQDSSAETLY. The complete CDR3 protein is CSSSQDSSAETLYF.

Notes on this clone: The germline and genes are mouse ones. CDR3 bases read: TGTGCCAGCAGTCAAAACACAGAAGTCTTC. Its translation is CASSQNTEVF. The CDR3 in full is CASSQNTEVFF. The chain has TRBV13-3 and TRBJ1-1; no clear D. The DNA ends 1 residue before the CDR3 does, and the rest of the CDR3 is filled in from the germline J gene. Germline assignment: CDR1 NNHDY and CDR2 SYVADS. V dropped 4 bases and J dropped 1 base, with 2 bases sitting between them. There are 11 residues in the CDR3.